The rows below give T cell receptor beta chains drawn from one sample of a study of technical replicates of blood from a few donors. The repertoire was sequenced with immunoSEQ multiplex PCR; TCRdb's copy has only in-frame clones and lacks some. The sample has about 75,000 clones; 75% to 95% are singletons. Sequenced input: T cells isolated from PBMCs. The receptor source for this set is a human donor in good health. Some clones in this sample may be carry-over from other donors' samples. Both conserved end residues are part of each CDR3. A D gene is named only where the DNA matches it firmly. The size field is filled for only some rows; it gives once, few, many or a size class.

cdr3_aa: CATSPGGYGYTF
cdr3_nt: TGTGCCACCTCGCCAGGGGGCTATGGCTACACCTTC
d_call: TRBD1
j_call: TRBJ1-2
clone_size: -
cdr3_length: 12
v_call: TRBV27

cdr3_aa: CASSLLQGSNEQYF
cdr3_nt: TGCGCCAGCAGCTTGTTACAGGGCTCAAACGAGCAGTACTTC
d_call: -
j_call: TRBJ2-7
clone_size: once
cdr3_length: 14
v_call: TRBV5-1

cdr3_aa: CASSYQRGAYEQYF
cdr3_nt: TGTGCCAGCAGTTACCAGCGGGGGGCCTACGAGCAGTACTTC
d_call: TRBD2
j_call: TRBJ2-7
clone_size: -
cdr3_length: 14
v_call: TRBV6-5

cdr3_aa: CASNFKSRGGEQYF
cdr3_nt: TGTGCCAGCAATTTCAAGTCCAGGGGTGGTGAGCAGTACTTC
d_call: -
j_call: TRBJ2-7
clone_size: -
cdr3_length: 14
v_call: TRBV28

cdr3_aa: CASRGDRAVYGYTF
cdr3_nt: TGCGCCAGCAGGGGGGACAGGGCGGTCTATGGCTACACCTTC
d_call: TRBD1
j_call: TRBJ1-2
clone_size: -
cdr3_length: 14
v_call: TRBV5-1

cdr3_aa: CASSLFVSGANVLTF
cdr3_nt: TGTGCCAGCAGCTTGTTCGTCTCTGGGGCCAACGTCCTGACTTTC
d_call: -
j_call: TRBJ2-6
clone_size: -
cdr3_length: 15
v_call: TRBV5-4

cdr3_aa: CASSEFGGLAYGYTF
cdr3_nt: TGTGCCAGCAGTGAATTTGGAGGTCTCGCCTATGGCTACACCTTC
d_call: -
j_call: TRBJ1-2
clone_size: -
cdr3_length: 15
v_call: TRBV2

cdr3_aa: CASRRTHSASGQETQYF
cdr3_nt: TGTGCCAGCAGACGGACGCACAGCGCCTCAGGGCAAGAGACCCAGTACTTC
d_call: -
j_call: TRBJ2-5
clone_size: -
cdr3_length: 17
v_call: TRBV11-2

cdr3_aa: CASSYVTSGPYNEQFF
cdr3_nt: TGCGCCAGCTCGTATGTCACTAGCGGACCCTACAATGAGCAGTTCTTC
d_call: TRBD2
j_call: TRBJ2-1
clone_size: -
cdr3_length: 16
v_call: TRBV4-1

cdr3_aa: CASSESLADSRDEQFF
cdr3_nt: TGTGCCAGCAGTGAATCCCTAGCGGACTCTCGGGATGAGCAGTTCTTC
d_call: TRBD2
j_call: TRBJ2-1
clone_size: -
cdr3_length: 16
v_call: TRBV6-1

cdr3_aa: CASSYWGTGDDYGYTF
cdr3_nt: TGTGCCAGCAGTTACTGGGGGACAGGGGACGACTATGGCTACACCTTC
d_call: TRBD1
j_call: TRBJ1-2
clone_size: -
cdr3_length: 16
v_call: TRBV6-5

cdr3_aa: CASSSSLAGGSSALPLRGQYF
cdr3_nt: TGTGCCAGCAGTTCATCCTTAGCGGGAGGGAGTTCGGCCCTGCCTCTACGAGGGCAGTACTTC
d_call: TRBD2
j_call: TRBJ2-7
clone_size: -
cdr3_length: 21
v_call: TRBV28

cdr3_aa: CSVSLAGRSTDTQYF
cdr3_nt: TGCAGCGTTTCACTAGCGGGGCGAAGCACAGATACGCAGTATTTT
d_call: TRBD2
j_call: TRBJ2-3
clone_size: -
cdr3_length: 15
v_call: TRBV29-1

cdr3_aa: CASSHIGRGTEAFF
cdr3_nt: TGTGCCAGCAGTCACATTGGTAGGGGGACTGAAGCTTTCTTT
d_call: -
j_call: TRBJ1-1
clone_size: -
cdr3_length: 14
v_call: TRBV14

cdr3_aa: CASSSETSGRDEQYF
cdr3_nt: TGTGCCAGCAGTTCCGAAACTAGCGGGAGGGACGAGCAGTACTTC
d_call: TRBD2
j_call: TRBJ2-7
clone_size: -
cdr3_length: 15
v_call: TRBV27

cdr3_aa: CASSRGSLDTQYF
cdr3_nt: TGTGCCAGCAGCCGGGGATCTTTGGATACGCAGTATTTT
d_call: -
j_call: TRBJ2-3
clone_size: -
cdr3_length: 13
v_call: TRBV7-9

cdr3_aa: CASSRGQGGTDTQYF
cdr3_nt: TGCGCCAGCAGCAGAGGACAGGGAGGCACAGATACGCAGTATTTT
d_call: TRBD1
j_call: TRBJ2-3
clone_size: -
cdr3_length: 15
v_call: TRBV5-1

cdr3_aa: CASSDSGLADYEQYF
cdr3_nt: TGTGCCAGCAGTGACTCGGGACTAGCGGACTACGAGCAGTACTTC
d_call: TRBD2
j_call: TRBJ2-7
clone_size: -
cdr3_length: 15
v_call: TRBV2

cdr3_aa: CVRSLDSGTQYF
cdr3_nt: TGTGTCAGAAGCTTAGATTCCGGGACCCAGTACTTC
d_call: -
j_call: TRBJ2-5
clone_size: -
cdr3_length: 12
v_call: TRBV7-5

cdr3_aa: CASSVDGATDTQYF
cdr3_nt: TGTGCCAGCAGTGTGGATGGGGCGACAGATACGCAGTATTTT
d_call: -
j_call: TRBJ2-3
clone_size: -
cdr3_length: 14
v_call: TRBV6-4

cdr3_aa: CASSLPTGYEQYF
cdr3_nt: TGTGCCAGCAGCTTACCGACAGGGTACGAGCAGTACTTC
d_call: TRBD1
j_call: TRBJ2-7
clone_size: -
cdr3_length: 13
v_call: TRBV7-9

cdr3_aa: CASSSGHPGSYEQYF
cdr3_nt: TGCGCCAGCAGCTCCGGACATCCCGGCTCCTACGAGCAGTACTTC
d_call: -
j_call: TRBJ2-7
clone_size: -
cdr3_length: 15
v_call: TRBV5-1

cdr3_aa: CASRLGPEEQFF
cdr3_nt: TGCGCCAGCAGATTGGGCCCTGAGGAGCAGTTCTTC
d_call: -
j_call: TRBJ2-1
clone_size: -
cdr3_length: 12
v_call: TRBV10-2

cdr3_aa: CSACARNTEAFF
cdr3_nt: TGCAGTGCCTGTGCGAGAAACACTGAAGCTTTCTTT
d_call: -
j_call: TRBJ1-1
clone_size: -
cdr3_length: 12
v_call: TRBV29-1